Shown below are 23 T cell receptor beta chains from a single sample sequenced in a study of CD8 T cells in ankylosing spondylitis. One entry per CDR3 protein, called by TCRdb with MiXCR from the 5' RACE reads. This table holds 250,000 to 300,000 distinct CDR3 sequences, over 15% found once. Source material: blood, either unsorted or a sorted T cell fraction (not recorded which). These receptors came from a male donor with ankylosing spondylitis or in good health (not recorded which).

This clonotype has only a few counts. V is TRBV27 and J is TRBJ1-5, with D perhaps TRBD1 (6 bases). CDR3 size: 16 residues. Germline CDR1 reads MNHEY; CDR2 reads SMNVEV (reference sequence). V lost 2 bases and J lost 3, with 14 bases in between. CDR3 protein: CASSLPSGADNQPQHF. CDR3 coding DNA: TGTGCCAGCAGTTTACCTTCGGGGGCGGACAATCAGCCCCAGCATTTT.

This sequence joins TRBV3-1 and TRBJ1-1; possibly TRBD1 for D (5 bases). CDR1 is LGHDT, CDR2 YNNKEL, per germline (reference sequence). V was pared by 3 bases and J by 5 bases, with 10 bases between. The CDR3 is 13 residues long. The CDR3 spells CASSHRGGTEAFF. DNA for the CDR3: TGTGCCAGCAGCCATCGGGGGGGGACTGAAGCTTTCTTT.

V gene TRBV5-1 combines with J gene TRBJ2-1, with D tentatively TRBD2 (6 bases). The CDR3 contains 14 residues. Trimming took off 6 bases at V and 7 bases at J, with 17 bases between the two ends. The germline V gene encodes CDR1 SGHRS and CDR2 YFSETQ. The CDR3 DNA follows: TGCGCCAGCAAGGACCCCGGGAGATCGAATGAGCAGTTCTTC. Translating gives CASKDPGRSNEQFF. Combining the CDR3 with reference TRBV5-1 and TRBJ2-1 gives the whole variable domain KAGVTQTPRYLIKTRGQQVTLSCSPISGHRSVSWYQQTPGQGLQFLFEYFSETQRNKGNFPGRFSGRQFSNSRSEMNVSTLELGDSALYLCASKDPGRSNEQFFGPGTRLTVL.

The chain employs TRBV19 and TRBJ2-1; tentatively, D is TRBD2 (6 bases). Germline assignment: CDR1 LNHDA and CDR2 SQIVND (reference sequence). CDR3 size: 15 residues. With 4 bases removed from V and 6 bases from J, the gap between germline ends came to 16 bases. CDR3 loop: CASSRQGGRSNEQFF. The CDR3 nucleotides are TGTGCCAGTAGTAGGCAGGGAGGTCGGTCCAATGAGCAGTTCTTC.

There are a few counts of this clonotype. This chain connects TRBV20-1 to TRBJ2-1, with D hard to call. V lost 0 bases and J lost 0, with 18 bases in between. In germline, CDR1 is DFQATT, CDR2 SNEGSKA (reference sequence). This CDR3 is 18 amino acids long. In DNA form, the CDR3 reads TGCAGTGCTAGAGATAAGGAAGATCTCTTATTCTCCTACAATGAGCAGTTCTTC. Amino acids: CSARDKEDLLFSYNEQFF.

The rearrangement links TRBV28 to TRBJ2-1; 7 nucleotides agree with TRBD1. Germline CDR1 is MDHEN and CDR2 is SYDVKM. CDR3 size: 15 residues. V gave up 5 bases and J gave up 2 bases; unmatched junction bases: 6. CDR3 in amino acids: CASSKRGGTYNEQFF. CDR3 sequence (DNA): TGTGCCAGCAGTAAAAGAGGGGGCACCTACAATGAGCAGTTCTTC.

This clonotype was observed at least ten times. The J gene is TRBJ1-6, the V gene TRBV20-1; D unclear. The length of the CDR3 is 14 residues. Trimming stripped 2 bases from V and 8 bases from J, with 13 bases between. Germline lookup yields CDR1 DFQATT and CDR2 SNEGSKA (reference sequence). The CDR3 spells CSARMTLRDSPLHF. CDR3 nucleotide sequence: TGCAGTGCTAGAATGACACTACGCGATTCACCCCTCCACTTT.

The chain joins TRBV24-1 to TRBJ2-2; 8 bases map to TRBD2. The CDR3 consists of 15 residues. Trimming at V came to 5 bases and at J to 4 bases, leaving 5 bases not matched to a gene. Germline lookup yields CDR1 KGHDR and CDR2 SFDVKD. Here the CDR3 DNA reads TGTGCCACCAGTGGGGTAGCGGGGCTCACCGGGGAGCTGTTTTTT. It yields the protein CATSGVAGLTGELFF.

At least ten counts were recorded for this clonotype. This chain connects TRBV12-3 or TRBV12-4 to TRBJ2-3, with 7 nucleotides matching TRBD2. V gave up 1 base and J gave up 8 bases; unmatched junction bases: 3. The CDR3 runs 13 residues. CDR3 protein: CASSLGGGVTQYF. In DNA, the CDR3 is TGTGCCAGCAGTTTAGGCGGGGGAGTTACGCAGTATTTT.

This clonotype was found a few times. The chain is built from TRBV27 and TRBJ2-5; TRBD1 might be the D (5 bases). The CDR3 covers 15 residues. The V end lost 5 bases, the J end lost 2 bases, and 15 bases lay between the germline ends. Germline assignment: CDR1 MNHEY and CDR2 SMNVEV (reference sequence). The CDR3 here is CASSISRGVQETQYF. In DNA form, the CDR3 reads TGTGCCAGCAGTATTAGTAGGGGCGTTCAAGAGACCCAGTACTTC.

This clonotype was counted many times. This rearrangement joins TRBV5-8 to TRBJ2-1, with a weak D call TRBD1 (5 bases). V lost 1 base, J lost 8 bases, and 13 bases lay in between. Germline V gene sequence: CDR1 SGHTS, CDR2 YDEGEE. The CDR3 is made up of 14 amino acids. The CDR3 DNA is TGTGCCAGCAGCTTGCGAGTCCCACAGGATGAGCAGTTCTTC. Translated, it gives CASSLRVPQDEQFF.

This clonotype was observed a handful of times. The rearrangement joins TRBV6-2 or TRBV6-3 to TRBJ2-2; no firm D call. Germline CDR1 MNHEY, CDR2 SVGEGT. This CDR3 contains 15 residues. Trimming stripped 5 bases from V and 0 bases from J, with 10 bases between. CDR3 loop: CASSAISPNTGELFF. The CDR3 DNA follows: TGTGCCAGCAGTGCAATATCCCCGAACACCGGGGAGCTGTTTTTT.

This clonotype was recorded a few times. The V call is TRBV7-3, the J call TRBJ2-1; no reliable D call. This CDR3 is 17 amino acids long. The ends were cut back, 2 bases at V and 0 bases at J, with 14 bases in the middle. Germline V gene lookup returns CDR1 SGHTA and CDR2 FQGTGA. CDR3 sequence (DNA): TGTGCCAGCAGCTTATTCGGGCCCGGCGCCTCCTACAATGAGCAGTTCTTC. Translation gives CASSLFGPGASYNEQFF.

V and J are TRBV7-8 and TRBJ1-5; TRBD1 agrees at 9 bases. CDR1 SGHVS and CDR2 FQNEAQ come from the germline V gene. CDR3 length equals 16 residues. Trimming cost V 5 bases and J 2 bases; bases outside gene matches: 7. The CDR3 coding sequence is TGTGCCAGCAGCCCCCGGGACAGGGTGGGCAATCAGCCCCAGCATTTT. It codes for CASSPRDRVGNQPQHF.

This clonotype turned up a few times. The J gene is TRBJ1-2, the V gene TRBV3-1, with TRBD1 identical over 7 bases. Trimming at V came to 0 bases and at J to 13 bases, leaving 11 bases not matched to a gene. Germline CDR1 and CDR2: LGHDT and YNNKEL (reference sequence). The CDR3 runs 14 residues. CDR3 DNA sequence: TGTGCCAGCAGCCAAGATTGGGGACAGTTACCGAGCACCTTC. Translated: CASSQDWGQLPSTF.

This clonotype was detected many times. The CDR3 sequence: CSASVRGPTGELFF. In nucleotides, the CDR3 is TGCAGTGCTAGTGTCCGGGGGCCCACCGGGGAGCTGTTTTTT. V usage is TRBV20-1 and J usage is TRBJ2-2; D may be TRBD1 or TRBD2 (6 bases each). This CDR3 spans 14 amino acids. The V gene lost 3 bases and the J gene lost 4 bases, with 12 bases spanning the gap. Germline V lookup: CDR1 DFQATT, CDR2 SNEGSKA (reference sequence).

The chain couples TRBV5-4 to TRBJ1-1; D not resolved. The V gene's germline CDR1 is SGHNT and CDR2 YYREEE (reference sequence). This CDR3 spans 14 amino acids. Trimming shortened V by 0 bases and J by 1 base, and 7 bases separated the two germline ends. The CDR3, as DNA: TGTGCCAGCAGCTTGGAACCTGGGAACACTGAAGCTTTCTTT. Translating gives CASSLEPGNTEAFF. Based on the CDR3 plus reference TRBV5-4 and TRBJ1-1, the full variable domain is ETGVTQSPTHLIKTRGQQVTLRCSSQSGHNTVSWYQQALGQGPQFIFQYYREEENGRGNFPPRFSGLQFPNYSSELNVNALELDDSALYLCASSLEPGNTEAFFGQGTRLTVV.

This clonotype was counted a few times. The V and J genes are TRBV28 and TRBJ2-3, with 7 bases matching TRBD1. Per germline, CDR1 MDHEN and CDR2 SYDVKM. The ends lost 6 bases at V and 0 bases at J; junction bases unmatched: 12. The CDR3 consists of 17 residues. The CDR3 nucleotides read TGTGCCAGCAGACCCGGCCCTGGGACAGCTAGCACAGATACGCAGTATTTT. Protein product: CASRPGPGTASTDTQYF.

The J gene is TRBJ2-2, the V gene TRBV2; D gene ambiguous. From germline, CDR1 is SNHLY and CDR2 FYNNEI. The CDR3 contains 12 residues. V was pared by 4 bases and J by 3 bases, with 3 bases between. The chain's CDR3 is CASSVHTGELFF. As DNA, the CDR3 is TGTGCCAGCAGTGTTCACACCGGGGAGCTGTTTTTT.

The genes are TRBV5-1 and TRBJ2-1; 7 bases map to TRBD2. In germline, CDR1 is SGHRS, CDR2 YFSETQ. The V gene end was trimmed by 0 bases and the J gene end by 5 bases; junction bases not matched to a gene: 5. This CDR3 has 15 residues. Here the CDR3 reads CASSLVSGFNNEQFF. The DNA for the CDR3 is TGCGCCAGCAGCTTGGTTAGCGGGTTCAACAATGAGCAGTTCTTC.

This clonotype showed up just once. V and J are TRBV5-6 and TRBJ2-2; D possibly corresponds to TRBD1 (6 bases). Germline V gene sequence: CDR1 SGHDT, CDR2 YYEEEE. The V end was cut by 4 bases, the J end by 7 bases, with 11 bases between. The CDR3 contains 13 residues. In DNA, the CDR3 is TGTGCCAGCAGCGCCCAGGGGTACGGGGAGCTGTTTTTT. This sequence encodes CASSAQGYGELFF.

The J gene is TRBJ2-1, the V gene TRBV6-1; 10 positions match TRBD2. The CDR3 consists of 14 residues. The V gene end was trimmed by 7 bases and the J gene end by 8 bases; junction bases not matched to a gene: 8. Germline V lookup: CDR1 MNHNS, CDR2 SASEGT. This CDR3 is CASNPSGSSHEQFF. The CDR3 nucleotides are TGTGCCAGCAATCCTAGCGGGAGTTCCCATGAGCAGTTCTTC.

This clonotype was observed many times. The rearrangement uses TRBV10-2 and TRBJ1-2; 8 bases fit TRBD1. V shed 8 bases and J 3 bases; nucleotides not matched to a gene: 2. From germline, CDR1 is WSHSY and CDR2 SAAADI. The CDR3 loop spans 12 amino acids. The chain's CDR3 is CASLQGDYGYTF. DNA of the CDR3: TGCGCCAGCCTACAGGGGGACTATGGCTACACCTTC.